The clone carrying this T cell receptor (beta chain) was seen a handful of times. Antigen: not known. The record originates from a study of T-cell reconstitution after alpha-beta-depleted transplantation in children. A TCRbeta library incorporating unique molecular identifiers was prepared. A single record per CDR3 protein comes from TCRdb applying MiXCR to the PCR reads. This sample has about 440,000 distinct CDR3 sequences; roughly 44% occur once, and the top ten carry roughly 27%. Findings of the study overall: T cells produced anew were the main source of T-cell counts and diversity one year after transplant.

The germline gives CDR1 SEHNR, CDR2 FQNEAQ (reference sequence). V was cut by 4 bases and J by 9 bases, with 20 bases left in between. This CDR3 is built from 15 residues. The receptor was derived from a girl aged 2-10 years with aplastic anemia, due to receive a stem cell transplant. The chain is built from TRBV7-9 and TRBJ2-3; D may correspond to TRBD1 or TRBD2 (5 bases each). This specimen was PBMCs, taken before TCRalphabeta/CD19-depleted stem cell transplant. CDR3 DNA sequence: TGTGCCAGCAGCTCCCGGGACCTCTCTAGCCGGACGCAGTATTTT. Protein: CASSSRDLSSRTQYF.